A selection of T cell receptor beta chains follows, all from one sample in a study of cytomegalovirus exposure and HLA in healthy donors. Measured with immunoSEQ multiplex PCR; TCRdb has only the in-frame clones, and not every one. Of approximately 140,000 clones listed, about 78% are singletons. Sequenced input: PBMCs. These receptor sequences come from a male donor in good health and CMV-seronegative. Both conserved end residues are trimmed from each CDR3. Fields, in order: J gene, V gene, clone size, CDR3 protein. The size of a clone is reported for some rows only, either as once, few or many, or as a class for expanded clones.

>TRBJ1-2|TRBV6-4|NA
ASSDTTTGLYGYP
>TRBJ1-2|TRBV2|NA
ASQSNDRGQPLYGYT
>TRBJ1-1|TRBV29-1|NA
SVTTGTANTEAF
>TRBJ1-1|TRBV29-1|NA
SATHDSLSTEAF
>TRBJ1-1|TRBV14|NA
ASSRGQGLNTEAF
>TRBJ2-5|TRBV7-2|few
ASSRDWTETQY
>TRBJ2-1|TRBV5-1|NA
ASSLELPAGGSYNEQF
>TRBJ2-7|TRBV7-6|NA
ASSLAGDSYEQY
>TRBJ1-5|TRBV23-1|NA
ASSQPWTGGDNQPQH
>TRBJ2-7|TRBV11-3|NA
ASSYLSTSASYEQY
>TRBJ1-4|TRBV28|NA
ASRSRQVLNEKLF
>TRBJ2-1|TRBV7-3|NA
ASSLTGDSYNEQF
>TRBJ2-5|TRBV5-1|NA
ASNLGHEETQY
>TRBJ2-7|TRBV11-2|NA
ASGTVFYLQY
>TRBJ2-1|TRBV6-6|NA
ASSYLAGGNNNEQF
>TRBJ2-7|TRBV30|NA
AWGGNSYEQY
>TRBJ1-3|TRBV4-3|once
ASSPKGGRDSGNTIY
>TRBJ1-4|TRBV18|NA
ASSRAGGAATNEKLF
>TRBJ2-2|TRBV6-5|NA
ASSYYTSGELF
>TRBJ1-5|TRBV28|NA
ASIASGDHSNQPQH
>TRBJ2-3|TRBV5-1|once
ASSQSLAGGGDTQY
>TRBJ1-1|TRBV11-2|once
ASSLGGANTEAF
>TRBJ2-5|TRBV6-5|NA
ASSFTRDRAETQY
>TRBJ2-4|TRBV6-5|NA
ASSYVGSGRGNIQY
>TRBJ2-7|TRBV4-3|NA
ASSQAFGPNSYEQY
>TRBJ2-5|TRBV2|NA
ASRAVAELQETQY
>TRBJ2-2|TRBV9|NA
ASSARTGVNTGELF
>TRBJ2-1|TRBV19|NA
ASSAGTSYEQF
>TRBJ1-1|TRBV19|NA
ASSSGIWLNTEAF
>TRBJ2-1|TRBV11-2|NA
ASSLGVSLSSYNEQF
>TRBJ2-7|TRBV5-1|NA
ASSFDRGRSYEQY
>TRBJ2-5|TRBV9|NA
ASSVPSEGGRETQY
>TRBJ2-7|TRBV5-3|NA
ARSLAGRKTYEQY
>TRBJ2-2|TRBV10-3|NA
AISDDRTNTGELF
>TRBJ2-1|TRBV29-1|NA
SVDERTGNEQF
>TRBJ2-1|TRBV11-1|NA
ASSLALDRRAYNEQF
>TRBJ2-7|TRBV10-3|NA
AISPRGTEQY
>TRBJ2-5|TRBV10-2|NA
ASSNSGGARTQY